These 13 T cell receptor beta chains were all obtained from the same sample, sequenced in a study of human T cells and chemical hapten exposure. Time point of the sample: pre-sensitization, week 0. Treatment reported: therapeutic diphenylcyclopropenone sensitization with weekly scalp DPC. TCRdb ran MiXCR on the RACE reads and lists one entry per CDR3 protein. This repertoire shows about 42,000 distinct CDR3 sequences, around 11% found once; its top ten account for 5.7%. The starting material was whole blood, obtained in connection with sensitization to the hapten diphenylcyclopropenone (DPC). These receptor sequences come from a young woman with alopecia areata. Some clones in this sample may be carry-over from other donors' samples.

The table lists this clonotype with many counts. The V gene is TRBV20-1, the J gene TRBJ2-5; 8 bases align to TRBD2. V lost 1 base to trimming and J lost 3 bases; unmatched junction nucleotides: 13. The CDR3 consists of 17 residues. CDR1 is DFQATT, CDR2 SNEGSKA, per germline (reference sequence). CDR3 sequence reads: CSARAPWGAGVEETQYF. The CDR3 bases are TGCAGTGCTAGAGCCCCGTGGGGAGCGGGGGTCGAAGAGACCCAGTACTTC.

This clonotype came up many times. This sequence joins TRBV12-3 or TRBV12-4 and TRBJ1-1, with D possibly being TRBD1 (5 bases). This CDR3 spans 13 amino acids. With 4 bases removed from V and 4 bases from J, the gap between germline ends came to 10 bases. CDR3 coding DNA: TGTGCCAGCAGTTCACAGGTGGGCACTGAAGCTTTCTTT. It translates to CASSSQVGTEAFF.

This clonotype was counted ten times or more. This chain joins TRBV29-1 and TRBJ1-1; no clear D. This CDR3 comprises 12 residues. Between the trimmed V and J ends, which lost 4 bases and 3 bases, there was a span of 9 bases. The germline V gene has CDR1 SQVTM and CDR2 ANQGSEA. The CDR3 loop reads CSVGKFDTEAFF. CDR3 bases: TGCAGCGTTGGAAAGTTCGACACTGAAGCTTTCTTT.

This clonotype was counted ten times or more. The chain couples TRBV6-2 or TRBV6-3 to TRBJ2-1; no clear D. The V and J ends lost 6 bases and 12 bases respectively, with 15 bases between them. The CDR3 runs to 12 residues. CDR1 MNHEY and CDR2 SVGEGT come from the germline V gene. The CDR3 loop is CASSDSTLGQFF. As DNA, the CDR3 is TGTGCCAGCAGCGACTCCACCCTAGGGCAGTTCTTC.

This clonotype was detected a few times. The chain is built from TRBV7-2 and TRBJ2-7, with 7 positions matching TRBD2. The CDR3 is 15 amino acids. With 5 bases clipped from V and 0 bases from J, the junction kept 7 bases outside the gene matches. Germline V gene lookup returns CDR1 SGHTA and CDR2 FQGNSA. CDR3 amino acids: CASSRLAKASYEQYF. The CDR3 DNA is TGTGCCAGCAGCCGACTAGCTAAAGCCTCCTACGAGCAGTACTTC.

This clonotype was seen a handful of times. V and J are TRBV11-2 and TRBJ2-5; D is perhaps TRBD2 (5 bases). CDR1 and CDR2 (germline): SGHAT, FQNNGV. Trimming took off 6 bases at V and 5 bases at J, with 19 bases between the two ends. CDR3 length: 15 residues. CDR3 amino acids: CASRPRAGGRETQYF. The CDR3 nucleotides are TGTGCCAGCAGGCCCCGGGCAGGCGGGCGCGAGACCCAGTACTTC.

This clonotype was seen ten or more times. The chain has TRBV12-3 or TRBV12-4 and TRBJ2-1, with 7 bases identical to TRBD2. The CDR3 runs to 15 residues. V lost 3 bases, J lost 4 bases, and 6 bases stayed unmatched. CDR3 in amino acids: CASSFSSGLYNEQFF. The CDR3 DNA reads as TGTGCCAGCAGTTTCTCTAGCGGACTTTACAATGAGCAGTTCTTC.

This clonotype was counted many times. The V and J genes are TRBV28 and TRBJ2-1; 7 bases are a match to TRBD1. Germline assignment: CDR1 MDHEN and CDR2 SYDVKM. The CDR3 extends over 11 amino acids. Unmatched junction bases numbered 7, after V lost 11 bases and J lost 9 bases. DNA for the CDR3: TGTGCCGAGGGGGCGGGCGGTGAGCAGTTCTTC. Translating gives CAEGAGGEQFF.

The chain employs TRBV7-8 and TRBJ2-5; 9 bases fit TRBD2. The CDR3 is 19 amino acids. The junction had 21 bases not matched to a gene; V was cut back by 5 bases and J by 5 bases. CDR1 is SGHVS, CDR2 FQNEAQ, per germline. CDR3 nucleotides: TGTGCCAGCAGCCCTAGCTTACTAGCGGGCCCCCGGGGTATGGAGACCCAGTACTTC. Amino acids: CASSPSLLAGPRGMETQYF.

This clonotype was observed at least ten times. J is TRBJ2-3 and V is TRBV7-6, with D possibly matching TRBD1 (6 bases). Trimming pared 6 bases from V and 2 bases from J, leaving 15 bases between. The CDR3 covers 15 residues. The germline V gene encodes CDR1 SGHVS and CDR2 FNYEAQ. This CDR3 is CASREAGAYTDTQYF. Here the CDR3 DNA reads TGTGCCAGCAGGGAGGCAGGGGCGTACACAGATACGCAGTATTTT. The variable domain in full, completed from reference TRBV7-6 and TRBJ2-3, reads GAGVSQSPRYKVTKRGQDVALRCDPISGHVSLYWYRQALGQGPEFLTYFNYEAQQDKSGLPNDRFSAERPEGSISTLTIQRTEQRDSAMYRCASREAGAYTDTQYFGPGTRLTVL.

This clonotype has at least ten counts. The CDR3, as DNA: TGTGCCAGCAGCCCTCAAGGGGATTGGGTGAATGAGCAGTTCTTC. Translated, it gives CASSPQGDWVNEQFF. The chain combines TRBV7-2 with TRBJ2-1; D might be TRBD1 (5 bases). Deletions cut 5 bases from V and 7 bases from J, with 18 bases between. Germline assignment: CDR1 SGHTA and CDR2 FQGNSA. This CDR3 has 15 amino acids.

The chain is built from TRBV5-1 and TRBJ2-7; 10 nucleotides line up with TRBD2. CDR3 length equals 17 residues. Germline CDR1 reads SGHRS; CDR2 reads YFSETQ. The V and J ends lost 2 bases and 5 bases, in that order; junction bases with no gene match: 13. The CDR3 DNA sequence: TGCGCCAGCAGCTTTCCCCCGCTAGCGGGAGACATCCACGAGCAGTACTTC. This translates into CASSFPPLAGDIHEQYF. The full variable domain, completed using reference TRBV5-1 and TRBJ2-7, is KAGVTQTPRYLIKTRGQQVTLSCSPISGHRSVSWYQQTPGQGLQFLFEYFSETQRNKGNFPGRFSGRQFSNSRSEMNVSTLELGDSALYLCASSFPPLAGDIHEQYFGPGTRLTVT.

The chain combines TRBV7-9 with TRBJ2-1; D is undetermined. CDR1 is SEHNR and CDR2 is FQNEAQ in the germline V gene (reference sequence). This CDR3 has 13 amino acids. V was clipped by 3 bases and J by 6 bases, with 9 bases between them. The CDR3 loop reads CASSFIWGNEQFF. CDR3 DNA sequence: TGTGCCAGCAGCTTTATCTGGGGCAATGAGCAGTTCTTC.